The clone carrying this T cell receptor beta chain was detected many times. This may be a read error: a much more frequent sequence differs by one nucleotide. This entry comes from a study of regulatory T cells in long-lasting Graves disease. Sample time point: newly diagnosed GD, antithyroid drugs for less than 3 months. After RNA was extracted from PBMCs, the TCR library was made from it. Arm-PCR of CDR3 regions and iRepertoire HTBI primers were used to build TCR beta libraries. MiXCR, run by TCRdb on the multiplex PCR reads, gives a single entry per CDR3 protein. The table shows a few hundred thousand distinct CDR3 sequences, with roughly a fifth occurring only once. The receptor was isolated from a female donor with Graves disease. The specimen was peripheral blood mononuclear cells (PBMCs), collected at new diagnosis, from a patient treated with antithyroid drugs.

The CDR3 sequence is CASSQDGGELFF. CDR3 in DNA: TGTGCCAGCAGCCAAGACGGCGGGGAGCTGTTTTTT. The rearrangement joins TRBV3-1 to TRBJ2-2; D ambiguous. Per the germline V gene, CDR1 is LGHDT and CDR2 is YNNKEL (reference sequence). V was clipped by 0 bases and J by 7 bases, with 3 bases between them. The CDR3 spans 12 residues.